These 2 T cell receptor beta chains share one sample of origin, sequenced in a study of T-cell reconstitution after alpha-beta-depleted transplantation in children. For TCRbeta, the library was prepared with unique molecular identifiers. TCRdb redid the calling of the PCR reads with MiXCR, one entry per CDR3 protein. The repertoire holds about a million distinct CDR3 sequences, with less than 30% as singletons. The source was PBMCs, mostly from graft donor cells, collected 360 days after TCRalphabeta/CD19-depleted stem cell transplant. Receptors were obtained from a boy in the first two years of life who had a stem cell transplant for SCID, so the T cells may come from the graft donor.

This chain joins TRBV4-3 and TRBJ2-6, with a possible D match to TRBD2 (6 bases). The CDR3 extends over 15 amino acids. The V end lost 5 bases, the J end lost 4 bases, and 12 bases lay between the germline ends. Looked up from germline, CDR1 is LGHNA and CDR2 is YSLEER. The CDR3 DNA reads TGCGCCAGCAGCTGGGGGGTTGAGGGGGCCAACGTCCTGACTTTC. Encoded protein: CASSWGVEGANVLTF.

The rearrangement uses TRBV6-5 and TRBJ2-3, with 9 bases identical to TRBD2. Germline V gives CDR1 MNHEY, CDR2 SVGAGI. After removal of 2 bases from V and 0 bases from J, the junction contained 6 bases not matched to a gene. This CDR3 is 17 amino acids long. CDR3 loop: CASSYRSGGYSTDTQYF. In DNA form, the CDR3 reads TGTGCCAGCAGTTACCGAAGCGGGGGGTACAGCACAGATACGCAGTATTTT.